These 23 T cell receptor beta chains share one sample of origin, sequenced in a study of graft-versus-host responses after intestinal transplantation. Sequenced by immunoSEQ multiplex PCR; TCRdb stores in-frame clones only, minus some. The sample includes over 85,000 clones, 91% seen only once; the top ten take 0.18%. These receptors' antigens are unknown. The material was unstimulated CD4+ T cells sorted from spleen or lymph node cells, obtained before transplant. The receptors here all came from a human donor who was the organ donor for an intestinal transplant.

The CDR3 here is CASSPLGQTNTEAFF. The DNA of the CDR3 is TGTGCCAGCTCACCCCTTGGACAGACGAACACTGAAGCTTTCTTT. V and J are TRBV18 and TRBJ1-1, with D tentatively TRBD1 (6 bases). The germline CDR1 and CDR2 sequences are KGHSH and LQKENI. The ends were cut back, 3 bases at V and 1 base at J, with 12 bases in the middle. The CDR3 consists of 15 residues.

This clone showed up just once. This chain connects TRBV5-1 to TRBJ2-1; TRBD1 is a possible D gene (5 bases). Looked up from germline, CDR1 is SGHRS and CDR2 is YFSETQ. V lost 4 bases and J 4 bases, leaving 12 bases between the germline ends. The CDR3 consists of 14 residues. The CDR3 sequence is CASSRGQVYNEQFF. CDR3 in DNA: TGCGCCAGCAGCCGTGGACAAGTTTACAATGAGCAGTTCTTC.

The V and J genes are TRBV4-1 and TRBJ2-2; 11 nucleotides agree with TRBD2. The CDR3 covers 17 residues. Germline-derived CDR1 and CDR2 are MGHRA and YSYEKL. J lost 3 bases, V lost 1 base, and 4 bases had no gene match. The CDR3 spells CASSQVTSGGYTGELFF. The CDR3 region has the DNA TGCGCCAGCAGCCAAGTAACTAGCGGGGGCTACACCGGGGAGCTGTTTTTT.

The table lists this clone with a few counts. V gene TRBV6-6 combines with J gene TRBJ2-2, with D possibly being TRBD1 (5 bases). V was pared by 7 bases and J by 0 bases, with 9 bases between. The CDR3 length is 14 residues. Germline V lookup: CDR1 MNHNY, CDR2 SVGAGI (reference sequence). The CDR3 coding sequence is TGTGCCAGCATGGCAGGGTCGAACACCGGGGAGCTGTTTTTT. It codes for CASMAGSNTGELFF.

The V gene is TRBV20-1, the J gene TRBJ1-1, with 10 bases fitting TRBD1. The germline V gene encodes CDR1 DFQATT and CDR2 SNEGSKA (reference sequence). J lost 6 bases, V lost 7 bases, and 2 bases had no gene match. This CDR3 spans 11 amino acids. This CDR3 is CSGGQGAEAFF. CDR3 in DNA: TGCAGTGGCGGACAGGGGGCTGAAGCTTTCTTT.

The J gene is TRBJ1-2, the V gene TRBV2; TRBD1 aligns across 8 bases. There are 14 residues in the CDR3. Germline V CDR1 and CDR2: SNHLY, FYNNEI. V lost 7 bases and J lost 4; bases outside the gene matches: 8. This CDR3 is CASTQGAKGYGYTF. The DNA for the CDR3 is TGTGCCAGCACCCAGGGGGCGAAGGGCTATGGCTACACCTTC.

For the CDR3, the DNA is TGTGCCAGCAGTCCAAAAAATGAGCAGTTCTTC. Protein product: CASSPKNEQFF. V is TRBV11-2 and J is TRBJ2-1; no definite D call. V was trimmed by 6 bases and J by 7 bases, leaving 7 bases between them. The germline gives CDR1 SGHAT, CDR2 FQNNGV. CDR3 size: 11 residues.

The rearrangement joins TRBV4-3 to TRBJ1-1; the match to TRBD1 covers 11 bases. The germline V gene has CDR1 LGHNA and CDR2 YSLEER. V lost 3 bases to trimming and J lost 1 base; unmatched junction nucleotides: 7. CDR3 length: 17 residues. CDR3 bases: TGCGCCAGCAGCCATAGGACAGGGGGCTTGTCGAACACTGAAGCTTTCTTT. Translating it yields CASSHRTGGLSNTEAFF.

CDR3 residues: CASSLGGVSNYGYTF. CDR3 nucleotide sequence: TGTGCCAGCAGCTTAGGAGGCGTTTCTAACTATGGCTACACCTTC. The genes are TRBV7-8 and TRBJ1-2; no clear D. V lost 1 base, J lost 0 bases, and 9 bases lay in between. The V gene's germline CDR1 is SGHVS and CDR2 FQNEAQ. This CDR3 comprises 15 residues.

This chain joins TRBV18 and TRBJ2-7; D is possibly TRBD1 (5 bases). The germline V gene encodes CDR1 KGHSH and CDR2 LQKENI. The CDR3 loop spans 14 amino acids. Trimming shortened V by 10 bases and J by 2 bases, and 18 bases separated the two germline ends. The DNA of the CDR3 is TGTGCCACCCACCCCAAGCTGGGGCCCTACGAGCAGTACTTC. Translation: CATHPKLGPYEQYF.

The CDR3 spells CASSLAGGPYTDTQYF. Written as DNA, the CDR3 is TGCGCCAGCAGTCTGGCGGGGGGCCCATACACAGATACGCAGTATTTT. The chain is built from TRBV5-1 and TRBJ2-3, with 8 bases aligning to TRBD2. CDR3 length: 16 amino acids. The germline CDR1 and CDR2 sequences are SGHRS and YFSETQ. V was pared by 5 bases and J by 2 bases, with 10 bases of the junction left unmatched.

This chain uses TRBV4-2 with TRBJ1-1; the D gene is possibly TRBD1 (6 bases). The germline V gene encodes CDR1 LGHNA and CDR2 YNFKEQ. V was cut by 3 bases and J by 6 bases, with 14 bases left in between. This CDR3 has 14 amino acids. The CDR3 region has the DNA TGTGCCAGCAGCCACCTGGGGGCGCGGCCTGAAGCTTTCTTT. Encoded protein: CASSHLGARPEAFF.

J is TRBJ2-5 and V is TRBV5-1; TRBD1 might be the D (6 bases). V lost 4 bases to trimming and J lost 2 bases, with 12 bases between them. The CDR3 has 14 amino acids. Germline loops: CDR1 SGHRS, CDR2 YFSETQ. Here the CDR3 DNA reads TGCGCCAGCAGCATGAGACAGGATCAAGAGACCCAGTACTTC. Protein: CASSMRQDQETQYF.

The chain combines TRBV6-6 with TRBJ2-2, with 7 positions matching TRBD2. With V trimmed by 0 bases and J by 5 bases, 6 bases remained unmatched. The CDR3 consists of 16 residues. CDR1 MNHNY and CDR2 SVGAGI come from the germline V gene (reference sequence). The CDR3 DNA follows: TGTGCCAGCAGTTACTCAGCGGGGATGGTAACCGGGGAGCTGTTTTTT. This gives the protein CASSYSAGMVTGELFF.

The rearrangement links TRBV27 to TRBJ2-1; D call uncertain. The CDR3 length is 16 residues. With 2 bases removed from V and 4 bases from J, the gap between germline ends came to 15 bases. Looked up from germline, CDR1 is MNHEY and CDR2 is SMNVEV (reference sequence). The CDR3 DNA reads TGTGCCAGCAGTTTACGACCCCCCTTCGGGTACAATGAGCAGTTCTTC. Translating it yields CASSLRPPFGYNEQFF.

The chain uses TRBV29-1 and TRBJ2-7; 9 positions agree with TRBD1. The CDR3 sequence is 12 residues long. V shed 7 bases and J 2 bases; nucleotides not matched to a gene: 3. CDR1 is SQVTM, CDR2 ANQGSEA, per germline. This chain's CDR3 is CSARTGAYEQYF. In nucleotides, the CDR3 is TGCAGCGCTCGGACAGGGGCCTACGAGCAGTACTTC.

The J gene is TRBJ1-2, the V gene TRBV5-6; 9 bases agree with TRBD1. Trimming cost V 1 base and J 7 bases; bases outside gene matches: 5. CDR1 and CDR2 (germline): SGHDT, YYEEEE. The CDR3 runs to 14 residues. This chain's CDR3 is CASSLRDRAGGYTF. The CDR3 region has the DNA TGTGCCAGCAGCTTGCGGGACAGGGCGGGTGGCTACACCTTC.

Written as DNA, the CDR3 is TGCGCCAGCAGCGTCGGACTAGCGGGCTACGAGCAGTACTTC. Translation gives CASSVGLAGYEQYF. The chain joins TRBV5-1 to TRBJ2-5; 11 bases align to TRBD2. The J call is doubtful: the DNA matches TRBJ2-7 better. This CDR3 has 14 residues. Germline CDR1 is SGHRS and CDR2 is YFSETQ.

The genes are TRBV2 and TRBJ2-5; TRBD2 matches at 8 bases. Trimming at V came to 6 bases and at J to 5 bases, leaving 11 bases not matched to a gene. Germline loops: CDR1 SNHLY, CDR2 FYNNEI. The CDR3 is 15 residues long. CDR3 amino acids: CASRVRGAFSETQYF. In DNA, the CDR3 is TGTGCCAGCAGGGTGCGGGGGGCCTTTTCGGAGACCCAGTACTTC. The full variable domain, rest sourced from reference TRBV2 and TRBJ2-5, is EPEVTQTPSHQVTQMGQEVILRCVPISNHLYFYWYRQILGQKVEFLVSFYNNEISEKSEIFDDQFSVERPDGSNFTLKIRSTKLEDSAMYFCASRVRGAFSETQYFGPGTRLLVL.

This rearrangement joins TRBV2 to TRBJ1-6, with TRBD1 matching 7 bases. The V and J ends lost 11 bases and 6 bases, in that order; junction bases with no gene match: 4. The CDR3 loop spans 12 amino acids. Germline assignment: CDR1 SNHLY and CDR2 FYNNEI. The CDR3 coding sequence is TGTGCCGGAAGGGACAGTAATTCACCCCTCCACTTT. Translated: CAGRDSNSPLHF.

V usage is TRBV7-3 and J usage is TRBJ2-7; no clear D. The CDR3 covers 13 residues. CDR1 is SGHTA, CDR2 FQGTGA, per germline. The V gene lost 5 bases and the J gene lost 6 bases, with 14 bases spanning the gap. Here the CDR3 reads CASSPDTFLEQYF. The CDR3 bases are TGTGCCAGCAGCCCTGACACTTTTCTCGAGCAGTACTTC.

The chain links TRBV7-9 to TRBJ2-5; D ambiguous. Trimming cost V 3 bases and J 13 bases, with 15 bases left between them. CDR3 length: 12 amino acids. Germline V gene sequence: CDR1 SEHNR, CDR2 FQNEAQ (reference sequence). The CDR3 DNA reads as TGTGCCAGCAGCTTGGTTGAGAGAAGTCTGTACTTC. This encodes CASSLVERSLYF.

This chain connects TRBV11-2 to TRBJ2-3, with D possibly being TRBD1 (6 bases). The V and J ends lost 9 bases and 8 bases respectively, with 15 bases between them. Per germline, CDR1 SGHAT and CDR2 FQNNGV. This CDR3 contains 12 residues. The CDR3 here is CASQGSSLTQYF. In DNA, the CDR3 is TGTGCCAGTCAGGGGTCGAGTCTTACGCAGTATTTT.